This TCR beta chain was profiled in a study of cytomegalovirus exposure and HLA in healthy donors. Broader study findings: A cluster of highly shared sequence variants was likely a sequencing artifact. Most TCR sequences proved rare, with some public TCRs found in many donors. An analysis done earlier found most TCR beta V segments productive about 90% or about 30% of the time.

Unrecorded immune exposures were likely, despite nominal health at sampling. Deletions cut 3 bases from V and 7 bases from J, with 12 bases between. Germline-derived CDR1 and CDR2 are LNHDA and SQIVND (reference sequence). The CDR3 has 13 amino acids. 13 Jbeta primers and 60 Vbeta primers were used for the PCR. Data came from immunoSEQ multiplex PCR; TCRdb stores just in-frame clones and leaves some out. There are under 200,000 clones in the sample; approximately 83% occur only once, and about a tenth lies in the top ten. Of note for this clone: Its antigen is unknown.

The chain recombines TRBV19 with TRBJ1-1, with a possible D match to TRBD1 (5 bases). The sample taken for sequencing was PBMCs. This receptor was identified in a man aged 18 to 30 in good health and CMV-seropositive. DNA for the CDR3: TGTGCCAGTAGTATTCTCTGGGGGGATGAAGCTTTCTTT. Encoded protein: CASSILWGDEAFF.